This paragraph covers one T cell receptor (beta chain) sequence. Its antigen is not known. The same CDR3 can be traced to other DNA sequences in this sample. Extracted from the samples, RNA was reverse transcribed into cDNA to serve as the sequencing template. Clones were sequenced by immunoSEQ multiplex PCR, and TCRdb holds only the in-frame ones, with some missing. This sample has fewer than 250,000 clones, with under 40% found just once. Germline V lookup: CDR1 SGHVS, CDR2 FNYEAQ. The CDR3 extends over 13 amino acids. V was pared by 4 bases and J by 4 bases, with 8 bases between. Treatment given: oral pan-JAK inhibitor, 5-10 mg twice daily. Those with alopecia areata gave lesional scalp punch biopsies and peripheral blood. This specimen comes from a study of CD8+ T cells in alopecia areata. Study-wide background: Treatment of the treated patients consisted of oral tofacitinib, 5 to 10 mg twice daily. General study results and limits: Tofacitinib significantly brought down scalp clonality and expanded CD8+ clones among top 100.

The chain has TRBV7-6 and TRBJ2-1; D uncertain. This TCR was sampled from a human donor with alopecia areata. Sequences were derived from CD4+ T cells sorted from blood, sampled around week 30, from a patient treated with tofacitinib. This CDR3 reads CASSSGLYNEQFF. CDR3 coding DNA: TGTGCCAGCAGCTCCGGGCTTTACAATGAGCAGTTCTTC.